These T cell receptor beta chains were read from a single sample in a study of shared clonotypes between healthy human individuals. Using immunoSEQ multiplex PCR, the repertoire was profiled, and TCRdb retains in-frame clones only, with some absent. The sample has about 680,000 clones; roughly 70% are singletons. The material sequenced was memory CD4+ T cells sorted from blood. The source of these receptors is a young woman in good health. Each CDR3 is given without its conserved first and last residue.

j_call	v_call	cdr3_aa
TRBJ2-5	TRBV7-8	ASSLGAGGAEETQY
TRBJ1-1	TRBV10-3	AISAGGSLTEAF
TRBJ2-3	TRBV6-5	ASSYGRGADTQY
TRBJ1-1	TRBV7-2	ASSTTAIGVNTEAF
TRBJ1-5	TRBV28	ASSLFRGLRPQH
TRBJ2-5	TRBV18	ASSSRIRTSQETQY
TRBJ2-1	TRBV5-1	ASSWTSGSPNYNEQF
TRBJ1-2	TRBV11-2	ASSETTGSYGYT
TRBJ2-3	TRBV7-9	ASSLRREGNTQY
TRBJ2-3	TRBV18	ASSANTDTQY
TRBJ1-1	TRBV7-2	ASSPRTGSEAF
TRBJ2-2	TRBV18	ASSLREATGELF